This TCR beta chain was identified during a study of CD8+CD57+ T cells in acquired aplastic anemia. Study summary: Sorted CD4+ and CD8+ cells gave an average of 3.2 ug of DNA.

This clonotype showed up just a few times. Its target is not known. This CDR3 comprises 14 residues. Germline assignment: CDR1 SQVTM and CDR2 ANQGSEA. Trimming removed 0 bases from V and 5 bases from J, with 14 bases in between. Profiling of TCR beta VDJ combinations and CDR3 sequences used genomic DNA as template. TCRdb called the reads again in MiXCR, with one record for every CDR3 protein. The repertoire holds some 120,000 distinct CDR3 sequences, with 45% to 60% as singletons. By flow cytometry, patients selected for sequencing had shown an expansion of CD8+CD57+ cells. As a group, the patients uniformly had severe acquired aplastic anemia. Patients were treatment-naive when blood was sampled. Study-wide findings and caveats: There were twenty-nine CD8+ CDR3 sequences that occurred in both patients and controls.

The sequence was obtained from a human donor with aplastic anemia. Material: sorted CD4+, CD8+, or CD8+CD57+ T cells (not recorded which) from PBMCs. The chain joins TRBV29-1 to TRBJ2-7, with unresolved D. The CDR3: CSVEENTVRNEQYF. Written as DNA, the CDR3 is TGCAGCGTTGAAGAGAATACGGTGAGAAACGAGCAGTACTTC.